The sequence of this T cell receptor beta chain was determined in a study of blood T cell repertoires in COVID-19. Study information: There were acute and convalescent COVID-19 samples, and they came from the United States, Italy and Spain.

This CDR3 region has 17 residues. V lost 4 bases to trimming and J lost 0 bases, with 16 bases between them. CDR1 is GTSNPN and CDR2 is SVGIG in the germline V gene (reference sequence). In the authors' methods: The assay estimated nucleated cells by amplifying reference gene primers. Assay: immunoSEQ multiplex PCR; the TCRdb copy retains only in-frame clones and omits some. That table supplies the V and J calls and clone size; D and trimming were determined from the DNA. The sample lists more than 85,000 clones, about 85% occurring once. The rearrangement joins TRBV30 to TRBJ1-6; D gene uncertain. The sequenced material came from peripheral blood. The TCR comes from a woman in her fifties or sixties with COVID-19, enrolled during active disease. CDR3 coding DNA: TGTGCCTGGACTACGGAGACGGAGAGCTCCTATAATTCACCCCTCCACTTT. It is translated as CAWTTETESSYNSPLHF.